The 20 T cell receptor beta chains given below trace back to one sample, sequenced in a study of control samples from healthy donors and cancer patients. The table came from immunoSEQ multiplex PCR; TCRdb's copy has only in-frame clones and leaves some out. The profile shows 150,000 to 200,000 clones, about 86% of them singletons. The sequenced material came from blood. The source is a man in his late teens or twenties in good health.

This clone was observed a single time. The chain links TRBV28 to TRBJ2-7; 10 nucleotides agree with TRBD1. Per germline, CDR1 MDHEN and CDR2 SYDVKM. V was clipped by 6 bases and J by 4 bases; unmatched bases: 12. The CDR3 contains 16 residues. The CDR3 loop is CASSSSAGQGYYEQYF. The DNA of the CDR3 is TGTGCCAGCAGCTCTAGTGCGGGACAGGGGTATTACGAGCAGTACTTC.

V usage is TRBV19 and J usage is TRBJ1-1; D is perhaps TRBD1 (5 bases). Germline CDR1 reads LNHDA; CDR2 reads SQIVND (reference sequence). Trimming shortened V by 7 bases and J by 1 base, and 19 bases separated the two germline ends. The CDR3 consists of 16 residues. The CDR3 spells CASNLGQGSENTEAFF. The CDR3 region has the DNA TGTGCCAGTAACTTGGGTCAGGGTTCGGAGAACACTGAAGCTTTCTTT. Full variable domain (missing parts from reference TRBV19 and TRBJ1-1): DGGITQSPKYLFRKEGQNVTLSCEQNLNHDAMYWYRQDPGQGLRLIYYSQIVNDFQKGDIAEGYSVSREKKESFPLTVTSAQKNPTAFYLCASNLGQGSENTEAFFGQGTRLTVV.

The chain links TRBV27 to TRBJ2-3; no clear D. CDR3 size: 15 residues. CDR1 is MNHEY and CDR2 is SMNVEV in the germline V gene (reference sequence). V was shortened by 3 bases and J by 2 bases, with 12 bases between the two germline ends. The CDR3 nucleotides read TGTGCCAGCAGTTTTACCCCCGAATTCACAGATACGCAGTATTTT. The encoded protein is CASSFTPEFTDTQYF.

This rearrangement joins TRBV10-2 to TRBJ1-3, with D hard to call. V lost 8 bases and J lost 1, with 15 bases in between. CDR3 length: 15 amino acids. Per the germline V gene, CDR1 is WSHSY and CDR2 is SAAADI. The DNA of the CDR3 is TGCGCCAGCTCGTCAGGCCTACTGTCTGGAAACACCATATATTTT. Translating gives CASSSGLLSGNTIYF.

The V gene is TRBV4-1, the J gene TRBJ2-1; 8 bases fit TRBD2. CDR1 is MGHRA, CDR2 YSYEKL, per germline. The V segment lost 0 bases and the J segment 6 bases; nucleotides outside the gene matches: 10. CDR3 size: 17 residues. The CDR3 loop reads CASSQEPAGALRNEQFF. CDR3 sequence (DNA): TGCGCCAGCAGCCAAGAGCCAGCGGGGGCTTTACGCAATGAGCAGTTCTTC.

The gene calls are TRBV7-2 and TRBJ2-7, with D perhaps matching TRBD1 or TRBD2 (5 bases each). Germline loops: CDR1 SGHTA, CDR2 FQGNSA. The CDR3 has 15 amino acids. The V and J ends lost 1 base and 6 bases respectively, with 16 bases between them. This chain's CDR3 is CASSLESPPRGEQYF. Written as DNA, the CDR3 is TGTGCCAGCAGCTTAGAGAGTCCCCCGAGGGGCGAGCAGTACTTC.

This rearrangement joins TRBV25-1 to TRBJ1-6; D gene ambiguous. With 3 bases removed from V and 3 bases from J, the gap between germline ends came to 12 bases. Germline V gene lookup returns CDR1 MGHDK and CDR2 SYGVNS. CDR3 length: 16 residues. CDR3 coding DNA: TGTGCCAGCAGTGATACGGTGACCCGCTATAATTCACCCCTCCACTTT. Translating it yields CASSDTVTRYNSPLHF.

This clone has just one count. The CDR3 loop is CATSDRGYTDTQYF. CDR3 in DNA: TGTGCCACCTCCGATCGGGGGTACACAGATACGCAGTATTTT. This chain connects TRBV27 to TRBJ2-3; D perhaps matches TRBD2 (6 bases). The germline V and J ends were trimmed by 10 bases and 2 bases, with 16 bases remaining between them. Germline loops: CDR1 MNHEY, CDR2 SMNVEV (reference sequence). This CDR3 comprises 14 residues.

CDR3: CASSRETQYF. In nucleotides, the CDR3 is TGTGCCAGCAGCCGAGAGACCCAGTACTTC. The rearrangement joins TRBV3-1 (or the pseudogene TRBV3-2) to TRBJ2-5, with D hard to call. Germline V gene data show CDR1 as LGHDT and CDR2 as YNNKEL (reference sequence). This CDR3 region has 10 residues. Trimming pared 4 bases from V and 4 bases from J, leaving 1 base between.

The CDR3 protein is CASSLRNEKLFF. Here the CDR3 DNA reads TGTGCCAGCAGTTTGCGTAATGAAAAACTGTTTTTT. The chain has TRBV12-3 or TRBV12-4 and TRBJ1-4; D gene ambiguous. The CDR3 runs 12 residues. The V end was cut by 3 bases, the J end by 4 bases, with 3 bases between.

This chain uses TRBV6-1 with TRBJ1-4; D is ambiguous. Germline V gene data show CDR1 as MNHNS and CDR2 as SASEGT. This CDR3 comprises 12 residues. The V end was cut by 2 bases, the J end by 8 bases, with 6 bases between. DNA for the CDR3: TGTGCCAGCAGTGAACAGCGCGAAAAACTGTTTTTT. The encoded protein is CASSEQREKLFF.

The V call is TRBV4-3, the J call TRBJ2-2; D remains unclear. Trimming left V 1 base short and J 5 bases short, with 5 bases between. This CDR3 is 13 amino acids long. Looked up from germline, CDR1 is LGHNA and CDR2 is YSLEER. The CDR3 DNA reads TGCGCCAGCAGCCAAGGAGAGACCGGGGAGCTGTTTTTT. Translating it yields CASSQGETGELFF.

As DNA, the CDR3 is TGTGCCAGCAGTTACCTACCCACAGGGGGGAGATCACCCCTCCACTTT. Protein: CASSYLPTGGRSPLHF. This chain connects TRBV6-6 to TRBJ1-6; 8 positions agree with TRBD1. The CDR3 sequence is 16 residues long. Trimming took 2 bases from V and 10 from J; bases not matched to a gene: 10. Germline V gene sequence: CDR1 MNHNY, CDR2 SVGAGI (reference sequence).

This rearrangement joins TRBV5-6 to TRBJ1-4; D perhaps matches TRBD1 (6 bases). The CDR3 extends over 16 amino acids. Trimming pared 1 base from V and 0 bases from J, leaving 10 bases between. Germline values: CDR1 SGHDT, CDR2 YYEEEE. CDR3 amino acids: CASSLHRTATNEKLFF. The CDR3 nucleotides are TGTGCCAGCAGCTTGCATCGGACAGCAACTAATGAAAAACTGTTTTTT. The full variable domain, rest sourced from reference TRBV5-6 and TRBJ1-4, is DAGVTQSPTHLIKTRGQQVTLRCSPKSGHDTVSWYQQALGQGPQFIFQYYEEEERQRGNFPDRFSGHQFPNYSSELNVNALLLGDSALYLCASSLHRTATNEKLFFGSGTQLSVL.

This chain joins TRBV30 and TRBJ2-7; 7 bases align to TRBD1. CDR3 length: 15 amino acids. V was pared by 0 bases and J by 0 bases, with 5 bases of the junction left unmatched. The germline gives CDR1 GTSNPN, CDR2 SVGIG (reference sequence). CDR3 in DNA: TGTGCCTGGAGTGTGTGGTCAGGGGGCTCCTACGAGCAGTACTTC. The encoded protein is CAWSVWSGGSYEQYF. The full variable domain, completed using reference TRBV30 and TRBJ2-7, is SQTIHQWPATLVQPVGSPLSLECTVEGTSNPNLYWYRQAAGRGLQLLFYSVGIGQISSEVPQNLSASRPQDRQFILSSKKLLLSDSGFYLCAWSVWSGGSYEQYFGPGTRLTVT.

The CDR3 nucleotides read TGTGCCAGCAGCTTGCTCCGAGAGACCCAGTACTTC. Protein sequence: CASSLLRETQYF. This rearrangement joins TRBV5-6 to TRBJ2-5; no clear D gene. V gave up 1 base and J gave up 4 bases, with 5 bases separating them. The CDR3 covers 12 residues. Germline V lookup: CDR1 SGHDT, CDR2 YYEEEE.

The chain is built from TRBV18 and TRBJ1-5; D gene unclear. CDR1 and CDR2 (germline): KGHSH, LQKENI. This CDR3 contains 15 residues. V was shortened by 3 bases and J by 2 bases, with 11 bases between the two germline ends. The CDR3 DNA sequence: TGTGCCAGCTCACCTTCCGATGGGGGCAATCAGCCCCAGCATTTT. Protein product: CASSPSDGGNQPQHF.

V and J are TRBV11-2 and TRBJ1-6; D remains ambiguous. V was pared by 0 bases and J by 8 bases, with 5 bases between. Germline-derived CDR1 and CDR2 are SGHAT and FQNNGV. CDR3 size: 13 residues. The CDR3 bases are TGTGCCAGCAGCTTAGACAGATATTCACCCCTCCACTTT. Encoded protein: CASSLDRYSPLHF.

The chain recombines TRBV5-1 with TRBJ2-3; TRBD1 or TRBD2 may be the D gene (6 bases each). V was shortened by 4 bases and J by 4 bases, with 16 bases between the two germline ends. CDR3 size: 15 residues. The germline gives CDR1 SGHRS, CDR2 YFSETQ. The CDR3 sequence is CASSPLEGGADTQYF. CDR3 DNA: TGCGCCAGCAGCCCCTTGGAGGGGGGAGCAGATACGCAGTATTTT.

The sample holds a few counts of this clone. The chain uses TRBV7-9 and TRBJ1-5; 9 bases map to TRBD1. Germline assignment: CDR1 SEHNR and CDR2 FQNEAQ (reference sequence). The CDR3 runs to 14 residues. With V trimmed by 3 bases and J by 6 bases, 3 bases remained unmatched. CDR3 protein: CASSLDRGFQPQHF. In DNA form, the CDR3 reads TGTGCCAGCAGCTTGGACAGGGGCTTTCAGCCCCAGCATTTT.